This section outlines one TCR beta chain sequence together with its context. This specimen belongs to a study of cytomegalovirus exposure and HLA in healthy donors. The CDR3 has 17 amino acids. The V gene end was trimmed by 0 bases and the J gene end by 5 bases; junction bases not matched to a gene: 13. The germline V gene encodes CDR1 SGHRS and CDR2 YFSETQ. The repertoire was sequenced with immunoSEQ multiplex PCR; TCRdb's copy has only in-frame clones and lacks some. The sample includes 300,000 or so clones, 88% of them seen just once. The clonotype was recovered from a man in his thirties or forties in good health and CMV-seronegative. The chain uses TRBV5-1 and TRBJ1-2; 7 nucleotides agree with TRBD1. Sequenced input: PBMCs. Here the CDR3 DNA reads TGCGCCAGCAGCTTGGGCGTCCTGACAGGGAGGTCGTATGGCTACACCTTC. Amino acids: CASSLGVLTGRSYGYTF.